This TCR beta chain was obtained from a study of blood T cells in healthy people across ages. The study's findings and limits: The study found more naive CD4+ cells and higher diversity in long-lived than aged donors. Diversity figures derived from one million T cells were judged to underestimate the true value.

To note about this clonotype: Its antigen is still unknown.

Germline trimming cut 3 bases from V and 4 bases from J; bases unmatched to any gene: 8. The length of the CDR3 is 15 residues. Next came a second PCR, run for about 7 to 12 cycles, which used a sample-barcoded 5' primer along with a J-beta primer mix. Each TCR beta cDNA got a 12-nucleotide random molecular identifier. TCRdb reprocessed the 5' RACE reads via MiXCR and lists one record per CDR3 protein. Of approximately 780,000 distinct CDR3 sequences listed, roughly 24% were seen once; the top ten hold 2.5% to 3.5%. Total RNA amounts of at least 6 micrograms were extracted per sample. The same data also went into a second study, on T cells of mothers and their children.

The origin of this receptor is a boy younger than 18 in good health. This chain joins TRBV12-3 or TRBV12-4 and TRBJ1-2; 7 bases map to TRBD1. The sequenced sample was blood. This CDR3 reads CASSFGTAKSYGYTF. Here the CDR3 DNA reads TGTGCCAGCAGTTTTGGGACAGCTAAGAGCTATGGCTACACCTTC.